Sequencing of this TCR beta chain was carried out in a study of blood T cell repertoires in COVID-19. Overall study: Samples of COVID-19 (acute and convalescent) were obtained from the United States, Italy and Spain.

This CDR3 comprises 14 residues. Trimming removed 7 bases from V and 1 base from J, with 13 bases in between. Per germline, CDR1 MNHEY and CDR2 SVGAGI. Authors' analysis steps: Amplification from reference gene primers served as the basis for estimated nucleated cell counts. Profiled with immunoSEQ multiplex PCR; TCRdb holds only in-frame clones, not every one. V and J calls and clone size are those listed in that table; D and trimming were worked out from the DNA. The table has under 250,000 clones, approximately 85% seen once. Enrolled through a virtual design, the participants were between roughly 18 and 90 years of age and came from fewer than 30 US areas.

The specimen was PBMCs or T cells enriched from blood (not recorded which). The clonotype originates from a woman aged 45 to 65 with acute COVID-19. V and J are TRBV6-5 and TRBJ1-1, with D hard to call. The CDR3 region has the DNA TGTGCCAGCAAGGTGGAGACGGGGAACACTGAAGCTTTCTTT. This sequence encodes CASKVETGNTEAFF.